This T cell receptor (beta chain) was recorded in a study of beta chain features in type 1 diabetes. Study in general: The patients were much like the healthy donors in age, gender and cell yields. Overall study results and limits: Patients with Type 1 diabetes showed moderately but significantly shorter TCRB CDR3s in all four CD4+ subsets.

Blood was drawn once from each donor into heparinised tubes. The draws averaged approximately 120 mL. About this clone: No antigen is known for it.

The authors reverse transcribed all of the isolated RNA, so sequencing captured expressed TCRB transcripts. Here immunoSEQ multiplex PCR was the method, and the copy in TCRdb shows in-frame clones only, minus some. The sample lists under 300,000 clones; over 11% were seen once. Germline CDR1 reads GTSNPN; CDR2 reads SVGIG (reference sequence). The CDR3 is 18 residues long. Trimming shortened V by 2 bases and J by 0 bases, and 20 bases separated the two germline ends. The specimen was naive CD4+ T cells from blood. The sequence was obtained from a man in his thirties or forties with type 1 diabetes. This sequence joins TRBV30 and TRBJ2-4; possible D gene TRBD2, 6 bases. CDR3 in DNA: TGTGCCTGGAGTCGGGACTTAGAGATCCAACCAGCCAAAAACATTCAGTACTTC. It specifies CAWSRDLEIQPAKNIQYF.